The 10 T cell receptor beta chains below come from one sample, sequenced in a study of T cell responses to AZD1222 COVID-19 vaccine. Sequencing was performed with immunoSEQ multiplex PCR; in TCRdb, only in-frame clones are kept and a portion is missing. Of 150,000 to 200,000 clones in the sample, 92% were seen once. The specimen was peripheral blood, collected 28 days after the second AZD1222 dose. Receptors originate from an adult who received the AZD1222 COVID-19 vaccine.

The DNA of the CDR3 is TGTGCCAGCAGATCGGACGGGAACACTGAAGCTTTCTTT. Protein: CASRSDGNTEAFF. This sequence joins TRBV6-5 and TRBJ1-1; D ambiguous. The CDR3 contains 13 residues. Trimming took 6 bases from V and 1 from J, leaving 9 bases between them. Germline V lookup: CDR1 MNHEY, CDR2 SVGAGI.

The CDR3 protein is CASSIKGRQPQHF. In nucleotides, the CDR3 is TGTGCCAGTAGTATAAAGGGGCGGCAGCCCCAGCATTTT. V and J are TRBV19 and TRBJ1-5; tentative D call: TRBD1 (5 bases). This CDR3 is built from 13 residues. Germline V gene sequence: CDR1 LNHDA, CDR2 SQIVND (reference sequence). The V and J ends lost 2 bases and 7 bases respectively, with 9 bases between them.

The table lists this clone with a count of one. The chain couples TRBV5-1 to TRBJ2-2; TRBD1 agrees at 10 bases. The CDR3 sequence is 20 residues long. V gave up 9 bases and J gave up 0 bases; unmatched junction bases: 20. From germline, CDR1 is SGHRS and CDR2 YFSETQ. DNA of the CDR3: TGCGCCACCCGGACTTTCGGGACAGGGGACACACCGTCGAACACCGGGGAGCTGTTTTTT. It encodes CATRTFGTGDTPSNTGELFF.

The chain carries TRBV4-2 and TRBJ1-6; weak D call: TRBD1 (5 bases). This CDR3 region has 16 residues. Germline CDR1 and CDR2: LGHNA and YNFKEQ. Trimming took off 0 bases at V and 10 bases at J, with 16 bases between the two ends. The CDR3 DNA sequence: TGTGCCAGCAGCCAAGATCTGGCTCAGGGCCGCTCACCCCTCCACTTT. Translated, it gives CASSQDLAQGRSPLHF.

This chain joins TRBV14 and TRBJ2-7; D remains ambiguous. Germline V lookup: CDR1 SGHDN, CDR2 FVKESK. This CDR3 region has 13 residues. V was shortened by 1 base and J by 6 bases, with 10 bases between the two germline ends. This CDR3 reads CASSQAGRPEQYF. In DNA, the CDR3 is TGTGCCAGCAGCCAAGCGGGCAGGCCCGAGCAGTACTTC.

The CDR3 spells CASSQRDTGELFF. CDR3 DNA: TGTGCCAGCAGCCAGAGAGACACCGGGGAGCTGTTTTTT. The V call is TRBV5-6, the J call TRBJ2-2, with D unclear. The CDR3 runs to 13 residues. Germline loops: CDR1 SGHDT, CDR2 YYEEEE. The V gene lost 4 bases and the J gene lost 3 bases, with 7 bases spanning the gap.

The J gene is TRBJ1-5, the V gene TRBV6-6; the D gene is possibly TRBD1 (6 bases). The V end lost 6 bases, the J end lost 0 bases, and 12 bases lay between the germline ends. The CDR3 sequence is 15 residues long. The germline CDR1 and CDR2 sequences are MNHNY and SVGAGI (reference sequence). The CDR3 bases are TGTGCCAGCAGGGAGGACAGTTATAGCAATCAGCCCCAGCATTTT. As protein: CASREDSYSNQPQHF.

The chain carries TRBV27 and TRBJ2-7; D is undetermined. CDR1 and CDR2 from the germline V gene are MNHEY and SMNVEV (reference sequence). The CDR3 is 12 amino acids. Trimming took off 10 bases at V and 5 bases at J, with 15 bases between the two ends. CDR3 residues: CATYKAGDEQYF. The CDR3 region has the DNA TGTGCCACCTACAAAGCCGGTGACGAGCAGTACTTC.

The chain couples TRBV5-1 to TRBJ1-1; TRBD1 aligns across 7 bases. V shed 1 base, J shed 2 bases, and the junction held 2 bases outside the gene matches. Per germline, CDR1 SGHRS and CDR2 YFSETQ. CDR3 length equals 14 residues. CDR3 amino acids: CASSLQGDNTEAFF. The CDR3, as DNA: TGCGCCAGCAGCTTGCAGGGGGACAACACTGAAGCTTTCTTT.

The chain links TRBV5-1 to TRBJ1-1, with D possibly TRBD1 on 5 matching bases. V was trimmed by 4 bases and J by 9 bases, leaving 22 bases between them. The CDR3 covers 15 residues. Looked up from germline, CDR1 is SGHRS and CDR2 is YFSETQ. CDR3 DNA sequence: TGCGCCAGCAGCCCTTCGGAGGGACGGCGGTCCAAAGCTTTCTTT. Its protein product is CASSPSEGRRSKAFF. The full variable domain, its missing parts supplied by reference TRBV5-1 and TRBJ1-1, is KAGVTQTPRYLIKTRGQQVTLSCSPISGHRSVSWYQQTPGQGLQFLFEYFSETQRNKGNFPGRFSGRQFSNSRSEMNVSTLELGDSALYLCASSPSEGRRSKAFFGQGTRLTVV.